Listed below are T cell receptor beta chains from one sample, sequenced in a study of shared clonotypes between healthy human individuals. Clones were sequenced by immunoSEQ multiplex PCR, and TCRdb holds only the in-frame ones, with some missing. This sample has 530,000 or so clones; 75% to 80% occur once, and the top ten carry roughly an eighth. The specimen sequenced was PBMCs. The receptor set was obtained from a woman aged 40-49 years in good health. Some clones in this sample may be carry-over from other donors' samples. Both conserved end residues are part of each CDR3. D genes are given only for firm matches. Expanded clones are given a class, and other clones once, few, many or no size at all.

abundance	j_gene	d_gene	v_gene	CDR3aa	CDR3nt
NA	TRBJ2-5	TRBD1	TRBV5-1	CASSPTGGSQETQYF	TGCGCCAGCAGCCCTACAGGGGGCTCCCAAGAGACCCAGTACTTC
NA	TRBJ1-1	TRBD1	TRBV27	CASSLVAGRGRTEAFF	TGTGCCAGCAGTTTGGTTGCGGGCAGGGGGAGGACTGAAGCTTTCTTT
NA	TRBJ2-3	NA	TRBV19	CASKRADTQYF	TGTGCCAGTAAGCGAGCGGATACGCAGTATTTT
few	TRBJ1-2	NA	TRBV4-1	CASSDGVRVTEGYTF	TGCGCCAGCAGCGACGGAGTGAGGGTCACGGAGGGCTACACCTTC
NA	TRBJ2-2	TRBD2	TRBV9	CASSVTSGRFAGELFF	TGTGCCAGCAGCGTTACTAGCGGGAGATTCGCCGGGGAGCTGTTTTTT
NA	TRBJ2-7	NA	TRBV15	CATSRDVGYEQYF	TGTGCCACCAGCAGAGATGTCGGGTACGAGCAGTACTTC
NA	TRBJ1-2	TRBD1	TRBV10-3	CASTGTGTNYGYTF	TGTGCCTCCACCGGGACAGGGACGAACTATGGCTACACCTTC
NA	TRBJ2-1	TRBD2	TRBV5-6	CASSPTGAGDWYEQFF	TGTGCCAGCAGTCCAACCGGAGCGGGAGATTGGTATGAGCAGTTCTTC
few	TRBJ2-2	NA	TRBV6-4	CASSDSLGGSGELFF	TGTGCCAGCAGTGACTCGTTGGGGGGCTCCGGGGAGCTGTTTTTT
NA	TRBJ2-7	NA	TRBV7-2	CASSPSDYEQYF	TGTGCCAGCAGCCCCTCTGACTACGAGCAGTACTTC
NA	TRBJ2-7	NA	TRBV2	CASTLAYEQYF	TGTGCCAGCACGCTAGCATACGAGCAGTACTTC
NA	TRBJ2-7	NA	TRBV28	CASTPAGTTYEQYF	TGTGCCAGCACGCCCGCCGGGACAACCTACGAGCAGTACTTC
NA	TRBJ2-1	NA	TRBV10-3	CAISVASQRNNEQFF	TGTGCCATCAGTGTGGCTAGCCAGAGAAACAATGAGCAGTTCTTC
many	TRBJ2-3	TRBD2	TRBV27	CASSSRHSGTSDRGREYF	TGTGCCAGCAGTTCGCGCCACTCCGGGACTAGCGACCGGGGAAGGGAGTATTTT
NA	TRBJ1-2	TRBD1	TRBV4-2	CASSQPGTVYGYTF	TGTGCCAGCAGCCAACCCGGGACAGTTTATGGCTACACCTTC
NA	TRBJ2-6	TRBD1	TRBV18	CASSPYRYGTGNGANVLTF	TGTGCCAGCTCACCATACCGTTATGGGACAGGGAATGGGGCCAACGTCCTGACTTTC
NA	TRBJ1-2	NA	TRBV5-4	CASSLAGGVAGYGYTF	TGTGCCAGCAGCTTGGCCGGGGGAGTTGCGGGGTATGGCTACACCTTC